The entry below describes one T cell receptor beta chain. Its antigen remains unknown. With a J-beta primer mix and a sample-barcoded 5' primer, a second PCR ran 7 to 11 cycles. In TCRdb, the 5' RACE reads were re-called with MiXCR into one record per CDR3 protein. The sample holds around 1.5 million distinct CDR3 sequences, approximately 40% seen once. These data are taken from a study of blood T cells in healthy people across ages. General study findings and limits: Considered underestimates were the diversity estimates obtained from one million T cells. For the donors, CMV status was unknown and possibly confounded expanded clonotype changes. Getting older went along with TCR beta diversity per million T cells dropping roughly linearly. The percentage of naive T cells correlated strongly with TCR beta diversity.

The ends lost 5 bases at V and 3 bases at J; junction bases unmatched: 9. CDR1 and CDR2 from the germline V gene are MNHEY and SVGEGT. This CDR3 spans 15 amino acids. The V and J genes are TRBV6-2 or TRBV6-3 and TRBJ1-2; TRBD1 matches 7 bases. Sequences were obtained from blood. The receptor's source is a woman aged 18-29 years in good health. In nucleotides, the CDR3 is TGTGCCAGCAGTACAGGGGACAGAGGATACTATGGCTACACCTTC. Translating gives CASSTGDRGYYGYTF.